This entry is about one TCR beta chain. Its target is not known. The data derive from a study of cytomegalovirus exposure and HLA in healthy donors. Study results and limitations: Whilst most TCR sequences proved rare, a subset of public TCRs occurred across many donors. More clonal expansion characterized HLA-associated TCR beta chains than equally common others in a later analysis. Solely CMV serostatus was available to characterize immune exposure.

The V gene's germline CDR1 is MNHEY and CDR2 SVGAGI. This CDR3 is 14 amino acids long. V shed 6 bases and J 8 bases; nucleotides not matched to a gene: 7. A multiplex PCR was run with 60 Vbeta primers and 13 Jbeta primers. Method: immunoSEQ multiplex PCR; TCRdb's copy keeps in-frame clones and lacks some. The table has under 200,000 clones, more than 60% seen once. The chain uses TRBV6-5 and TRBJ1-6, with TRBD1 matching 7 bases. Sequenced sample: PBMCs. The TCR sequence derives from a woman aged 25 to 39 in good health and CMV-seronegative. CDR3 nucleotides: TGTGCCAGCAGCACAACAGGGGTTGATTCACCCCTCCACTTT. Translation: CASSTTGVDSPLHF.